The TCR beta chain described here comes from a study of blood T cell repertoires in COVID-19 (dated by TCRdb to 2020 to 2022). Regarding the research as a whole: Samples covering the acute and convalescent phases of COVID-19 were provided by collaborators in the United States, Italy and Spain. The prospective study material was composed of cDNA or gDNA derived from T cells, B-cell-depleted T cells, or PBMCs. The dataset comprised deeply sampled blood TCRbeta repertoires from subjects exposed to, actively infected with, or recovered from COVID-19. A freely available public database, intended as a resource for researchers studying the immune response to SARS-CoV-2, is where the repertoires were released. The samples were drawn from the first 160 participants of the ongoing ImmuneRACE study and from 1,254 subjects provided by 6 global collaborators. A de-identified subject ID, COVID-19 status, age in years and sex were almost always included in the sample metadata. Where available, HLA class I and class II types were taken from metadata supplied by the sample provider and were not determined by assay-based typing. Points the paper makes about the study in general: The quantity of clinical and demographic metadata differed by source and by participant and was supplied without curation.

The CDR3 measures 18 amino acids from cysteine to phenylalanine. Just CDR3 DNA is preserved here, 54 bases in frame from base 1. The germline V gene (reference sequence) provides CDR1 SEHNR and CDR2 FQNEAQ. The trim is 3 bases for V and 0 bases for J, with a gap of 20 bases between the germline ends. TCRbeta CDR3 regions were amplified from genomic DNA using the immunoSEQ Assay, a bias-controlled multiplex PCR. The study's own analysis went as follows. Within the assay, amplification of reference gene primers was used to estimate how many nucleated cells each sample contained. To quantify the absolute abundance of each unique TCRbeta CDR3 rearrangement, sequence reads were collapsed and filtered. For each sample, productive Simpson clonality was calculated as the square root of Simpson's diversity index across productive rearrangements. Not all clones reach the TCRdb copy of this immuneACCESS table, which keeps in-frame sequences only. Checked studies attribute under half of the gap to unresolved V genes and leave the rest unexplained. That table is the source of V, J and clone size, and D and trimming were worked out from the DNA. Recorded for this sample are under 150,000 clones; over 80% of them occurred a single time. The leading ten clones occupy 2% to 2.5% of the sample.

To note about this clone: There is no known antigen for this receptor. Base qualities were left out, and no much larger clone turns up one base away.

The collaborating institutions used their own protocols to collect whole blood in K2EDTA tubes. For TCRbeta analysis, collaborator samples were shipped as frozen whole blood, as isolated PBMCs, or as DNA extracted from either sample type. Sequenced sample: peripheral blood. The receptor chain draws on TRBV7-9 and TRBJ1-1; D gene: possibly TRBD1, on 5 matching bases. The sequence was obtained from a man between 50 and 59 years old with active COVID-19. In nucleotide form, the sequence is TGTGCCAGCAGCTTGACTCTGACAGAATCCTTTATGAACACTGAAGCTTTCTTT. Its amino acids are CASSLTLTESFMNTEAFF.